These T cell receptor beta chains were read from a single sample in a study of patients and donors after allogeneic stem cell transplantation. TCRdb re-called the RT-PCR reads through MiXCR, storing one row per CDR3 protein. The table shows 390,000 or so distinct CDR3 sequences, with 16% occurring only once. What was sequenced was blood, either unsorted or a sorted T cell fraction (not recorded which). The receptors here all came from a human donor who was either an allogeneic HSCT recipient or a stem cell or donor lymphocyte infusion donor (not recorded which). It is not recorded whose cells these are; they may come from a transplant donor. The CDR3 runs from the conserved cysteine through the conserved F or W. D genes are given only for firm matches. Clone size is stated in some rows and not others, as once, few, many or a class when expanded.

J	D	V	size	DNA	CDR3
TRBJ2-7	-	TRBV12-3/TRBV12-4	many	TGTGCCAGCAGGACAGACGGGAGCTCCTACGAGCAGTACTTC	CASRTDGSSYEQYF
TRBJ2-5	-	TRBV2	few	TGTGCCAGCAGTGAAGGGGAGACCGATACTTTT	CASSEGETDTF
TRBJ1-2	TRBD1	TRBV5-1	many	TGTGCCAGCAGCGGACAGGGCTATGGCTACACCTTC	CASSGQGYGYTF
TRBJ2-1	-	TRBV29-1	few	TGCAGCGTTGTGGCAGGGAACAATGAGCAGTTCTTC	CSVVAGNNEQFF
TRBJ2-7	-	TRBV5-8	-	TGTGCCAGCAGCCCCGGTCGAGGGCTCGACTACGAGCAGTACTTC	CASSPGRGLDYEQYF
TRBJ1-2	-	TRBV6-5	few	TGTGCCAGCAGTTACTCGAGTACGGGAAACTATGGCTACACCTTC	CASSYSSTGNYGYTF
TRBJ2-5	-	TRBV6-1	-	TGTGCCAGCAGTCAACACAGGGAGGCAGAGACCCAGTACTTC	CASSQHREAETQYF
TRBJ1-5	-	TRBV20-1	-	TGCAGTGCTAGAGGTGGGTCTGGTAGCAATCAGCCCCAGCATTTT	CSARGGSGSNQPQHF
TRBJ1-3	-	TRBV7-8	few	TGTGCCAGCAGCTTCCGCTCCGGGACGCCTGGAAACACCATATATTTT	CASSFRSGTPGNTIYF
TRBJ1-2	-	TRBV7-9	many	TGTGCCAGCAGCTTACCAGGGAGGAATGGCTACACCTTC	CASSLPGRNGYTF
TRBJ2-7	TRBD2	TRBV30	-	TGTGCCTGGAGCGGGGGGGGGCGACTTCGGGACGAGCAGTACTTC	CAWSGGGRLRDEQYF
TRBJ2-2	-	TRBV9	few	TGTGCCAGCTCCAGACCGGGCGCGAACACCGGGGAGCTGTTTTTT	CASSRPGANTGELFF
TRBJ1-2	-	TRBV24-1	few	TGTGCCACCAGCCGAACGGCAGTTCTAGGCTACACCTTC	CATSRTAVLGYTF
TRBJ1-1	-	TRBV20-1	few	TGCAGTGCTAGAGCGGGGCGGTTGAACACTGAAGCTTTCTTT	CSARAGRLNTEAFF
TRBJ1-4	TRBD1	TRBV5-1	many	TGCGCCAGCAGCAGGGGGACAGGGTCCGAAAAACTGTTTTTT	CASSRGTGSEKLFF
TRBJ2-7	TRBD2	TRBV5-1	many	TGCGCCAGCAGCTTGGAGAGCGGGGGACACTACGAGCAGTACTTC	CASSLESGGHYEQYF
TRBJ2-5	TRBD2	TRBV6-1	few	TGTGCCAGCAGTGAATTTAGCGGGAGTTTGGGGGGGAAAGAGACCCAGTACTTC	CASSEFSGSLGGKETQYF
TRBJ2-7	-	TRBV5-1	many	TGCGCCAGCAGCTTGGGGGTAGTGGGCGAGCAGTACTTC	CASSLGVVGEQYF
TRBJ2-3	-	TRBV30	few	TGTGCCTGGAAGGTTGAGAGTGCCGCTAGCACAGATACGCAGTATTTT	CAWKVESAASTDTQYF
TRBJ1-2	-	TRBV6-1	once	TGTGCCAGCAGTGATTTGTGGGGCCCTCCCGCCTATGGCTACACCTTC	CASSDLWGPPAYGYTF